This T cell receptor beta chain was sequenced in a study of T cell responses to AZD1222 COVID-19 vaccine. As for the study in general: Pooled in the analysis were second doses at about 4 or about 12 weeks. Overall study results and limits: Dominant CD4 TCR responses targeted spike regions 160-218 and 743-854. Reports say nearly half of spike-specific TCRs go after unmutated variant regions.

The CDR3 consists of 14 residues. V gave up 3 bases and J gave up 9 bases, with 15 bases separating them. Germline CDR1 is SGHTA and CDR2 is FQGNSA. This clone has only a few counts. Its antigen is undetermined. TCRdb's copy holds only in-frame clones and misses some; the assay was immunoSEQ multiplex PCR. The sample holds over 130,000 clones, just over 90% seen once. The chain links TRBV7-2 to TRBJ2-1; D is perhaps TRBD2 (6 bases). The sequencing here drew on peripheral blood, taken on day 0 of AZD1222 vaccination. This receptor was identified in an adult in good health. The CDR3 sequence is CASSLGGYKGEQFF. CDR3 DNA: TGTGCCAGCAGCTTGGGGGGATATAAGGGTGAGCAGTTCTTC. Full variable domain (outside the CDR3, taken from reference TRBV7-2 and TRBJ2-1): GAGVSQSPSNKVTEKGKDVELRCDPISGHTALYWYRQSLGQGLEFLIYFQGNSAPDKSGLPSDRFSAERTGGSVSTLTIQRTQQEDSAVYLCASSLGGYKGEQFFGPGTRLTVL.